Listed here are 18 T cell receptor beta chains from one sample, sequenced in a study of blood T cell repertoires in COVID-19. The data were produced by immunoSEQ multiplex PCR, yet TCRdb's version contains in-frame clones alone and is incomplete. In the table there are roughly 280,000 clones, roughly 86% of which are singletons. Sequencing input: PBMCs or T cells enriched from blood (not recorded which). The source of these receptors is a woman aged 55 to 70 who had recovered from COVID-19.

This clone was seen only once. The chain uses TRBV27 and TRBJ2-1; 13 bases are shared with TRBD2. Germline lookup yields CDR1 MNHEY and CDR2 SMNVEV (reference sequence). CDR3 length equals 16 residues. After removal of 7 bases from V and 4 bases from J, the junction contained 7 bases not matched to a gene. CDR3 sequence (DNA): TGTGCCAGCACCAGACTAGCGGGAGGTTATTACAATGAGCAGTTCTTC. As protein: CASTRLAGGYYNEQFF.

This chain joins TRBV28 and TRBJ2-1, with 7 bases matching TRBD2. The germline V gene encodes CDR1 MDHEN and CDR2 SYDVKM. The CDR3 covers 14 residues. The V gene end was trimmed by 4 bases and the J gene end by 7 bases; junction bases not matched to a gene: 7. The CDR3: CASSSLGTKNEQFF. DNA of the CDR3: TGTGCCAGCAGTTCCCTGGGGACTAAAAATGAGCAGTTCTTC.

This rearrangement joins TRBV2 to TRBJ2-5; 8 positions agree with TRBD2. Per the germline V gene, CDR1 is SNHLY and CDR2 is FYNNEI. The CDR3 loop spans 15 amino acids. This CDR3 reads CATGGARGYQETQYF. CDR3 nucleotide sequence: TGTGCTACCGGGGGGGCCAGAGGCTACCAAGAGACCCAGTACTTC.

This clone showed up just a few times. Other DNA sequences within the sample encode an identical CDR3. The chain uses TRBV28 and TRBJ2-7; D is uncertain. Germline loops: CDR1 MDHEN, CDR2 SYDVKM. The CDR3 runs to 13 residues. Trimming removed 3 bases from V and 2 bases from J, with 8 bases in between. CDR3 sequence (DNA): TGTGCCAGCAGTTTCAGAGGAACCTACGAGCAGTACTTC. This translates into CASSFRGTYEQYF.

This clone was seen more than once but under ten times. The V and J genes are TRBV3-1 (or the pseudogene TRBV3-2) and TRBJ1-4, with 9 bases identical to TRBD1. This CDR3 has 14 residues. V was clipped by 3 bases and J by 7 bases; unmatched bases: 3. The germline V gene has CDR1 LGHDT and CDR2 YNNKEL (reference sequence). CDR3 in amino acids: CASSHGTGSEKLFF. In nucleotides, the CDR3 is TGTGCCAGCAGCCACGGGACAGGGAGTGAAAAACTGTTTTTT.

A word on this clone: The same CDR3 also results from other DNA sequences found in this sample. The chain employs TRBV7-9 and TRBJ1-4, with 7 bases lining up with TRBD1. The J segment lost 5 bases and the V segment lost 4 bases, leaving 4 bases of the junction unmatched. Germline loops: CDR1 SEHNR, CDR2 FQNEAQ (reference sequence). The CDR3 consists of 14 residues. This chain's CDR3 is CASSSGTANEKLFF. Written as DNA, the CDR3 is TGTGCCAGCAGCTCCGGGACAGCGAATGAAAAACTGTTTTTT.

The V gene is TRBV2, the J gene TRBJ2-1; 7 bases match TRBD1. Germline CDR1 SNHLY, CDR2 FYNNEI. J was trimmed by 4 bases and V by 5 bases; bases with no gene match: 8. The CDR3 runs to 15 residues. Here the CDR3 DNA reads TGTGCCAGCAGTTACGGGACAGAGAGATACAATGAGCAGTTCTTC. The encoded protein is CASSYGTERYNEQFF.

This clone was recorded only once. The sample contains more than one DNA sequence encoding this CDR3. This sequence joins TRBV28 and TRBJ1-5, with D possibly TRBD1 on 6 matching bases. V was pared by 6 bases and J by 4 bases, with 13 bases between. The length of the CDR3 is 14 residues. Germline CDR1 and CDR2: MDHEN and SYDVKM. This CDR3 is CASSPGQTNQPQHF. As DNA, the CDR3 is TGTGCCAGCAGCCCCGGACAGACAAATCAGCCCCAGCATTTT.

V and J are TRBV6-6 and TRBJ2-2, with 7 bases identical to TRBD1. The ends lost 10 bases at V and 2 bases at J; junction bases unmatched: 10. The CDR3 has 15 residues. The germline CDR1 and CDR2 sequences are MNHNY and SVGAGI (reference sequence). CDR3 loop: CATVAQGVNTGELFF. The CDR3, as DNA: TGTGCCACCGTTGCTCAGGGGGTTAACACCGGGGAGCTGTTTTTT.

The J gene is TRBJ1-5, the V gene TRBV25-1; D is ambiguous. The V and J ends lost 3 bases and 0 bases respectively, with 15 bases between them. Germline CDR1 MGHDK, CDR2 SYGVNS. The CDR3 is 17 residues long. This CDR3 reads CASSDATLDTSNQPQHF. The CDR3 DNA is TGTGCCAGCAGTGACGCAACTTTAGACACTAGCAATCAGCCCCAGCATTTT.

V usage is TRBV5-6 and J usage is TRBJ2-3; no firm D call. V was pared by 3 bases and J by 8 bases, with 16 bases between. This CDR3 contains 14 residues. CDR1 and CDR2 (germline): SGHDT, YYEEEE. CDR3 in amino acids: CASSSLRDSGTQYF. The CDR3 coding sequence is TGTGCCAGCAGCTCACTTCGAGATTCTGGTACGCAGTATTTT.

The V call is TRBV19, the J call TRBJ2-6, with D tentatively TRBD1 (6 bases). CDR1 LNHDA and CDR2 SQIVND come from the germline V gene (reference sequence). Trimming stripped 6 bases from V and 2 bases from J, with 8 bases between. The CDR3 is 14 amino acids. The CDR3 protein is CASSTGTGANVLTF. The CDR3 DNA reads as TGTGCCAGTAGCACAGGGACTGGGGCCAACGTCCTGACTTTC.

A single count supports this clone. J is TRBJ2-7 and V is TRBV7-2, with D possibly TRBD1 on 6 matching bases. CDR1 and CDR2 (germline): SGHTA, FQGNSA. The length of the CDR3 is 16 residues. The V gene lost 4 bases and the J gene lost 3 bases, with 19 bases spanning the gap. The CDR3 coding sequence is TGTGCCAGCAGCTCGCTCTACAGGGCGCTCCGCTACGAGCAGTACTTC. Translating it yields CASSSLYRALRYEQYF.

The rearrangement links TRBV11-2 to TRBJ1-1; D uncertain. Germline V gives CDR1 SGHAT, CDR2 FQNNGV. Trimming took off 4 bases at V and 6 bases at J, with 12 bases between the two ends. The CDR3 sequence is 13 residues long. CDR3 region: CASSSQQWAEAFF. CDR3 in DNA: TGTGCCAGCAGCTCACAACAGTGGGCTGAAGCTTTCTTT.

The chain is built from TRBV20-1 and TRBJ1-2, with D possibly matching TRBD1 (5 bases). Per germline, CDR1 DFQATT and CDR2 SNEGSKA (reference sequence). V shed 6 bases and J shed 8 bases, with 13 bases lying between them. This CDR3 comprises 11 residues. The chain's CDR3 is CSARPGQGYTF. CDR3 DNA sequence: TGCAGTGCCCGACCAGGGCAGGGCTACACCTTC.

The chain uses TRBV15 and TRBJ1-5; 8 nucleotides match TRBD1. The CDR3 sequence is 15 residues long. CDR1 and CDR2 (germline): LNHNV, YYDKDF (reference sequence). V shed 0 bases and J 5 bases; nucleotides not matched to a gene: 3. CDR3 region: CATSRDSGGYQPQHF. The CDR3, as DNA: TGTGCCACCAGCAGAGATTCAGGGGGCTATCAGCCCCAGCATTTT.

This chain connects TRBV6-1 to TRBJ2-7, with 11 bases fitting TRBD1. The CDR3 has 14 amino acids. Trimming at V came to 0 bases and at J to 11 bases, leaving 6 bases not matched to a gene. CDR1 is MNHNS, CDR2 SASEGT, per germline. CDR3 sequence reads: CASSEALRTGGKYF. The CDR3, as DNA: TGTGCCAGCAGTGAAGCGCTAAGGACAGGGGGCAAGTACTTC.

The chain links TRBV28 to TRBJ1-2, with 9 bases aligning to TRBD1. The J segment lost 7 bases and the V segment lost 3 bases, leaving 15 bases of the junction unmatched. Germline assignment: CDR1 MDHEN and CDR2 SYDVKM. CDR3 length equals 17 residues. CDR3 bases: TGTGCCAGCAGTTTGGGGGGACAGGGTCAAGGTTTATTTGGCTACACCTTC. This gives the protein CASSLGGQGQGLFGYTF.